A selection of T cell receptor beta chains follows, all from one sample in a study of control samples from healthy donors and cancer patients. Only in-frame clones appear in the TCRdb table, and some are missing; sequencing was by immunoSEQ multiplex PCR. The sample consists of about 89,000 clones, more than 70% of them appearing once. Input material: blood. The receptor set was obtained from a woman aged 40 to 50 in good health. CDR3s leave out the opening cysteine and the closing phenylalanine or tryptophan.

TRBJ1-2,TRBV15,ATSPLGGNYGYT
TRBJ2-2,TRBV27,ASSLRSGANTGELF
TRBJ2-2,TRBV7-9,ASSSGELF
TRBJ2-5,TRBV5-6,ASSAYRGTQETQY
TRBJ1-1,TRBV29-1,SARTGKNTEAF
TRBJ2-3,TRBV7-2,ASSLSGAPPDTQY
TRBJ1-1,TRBV11-3,ASSLVYWNTEAF
TRBJ1-2,TRBV19,ASSNRQGAIPSYGYT
TRBJ2-3,TRBV3-1/TRBV3-2,ASSHRTSGGPEPTDTQY
TRBJ1-3,TRBV10-3,AISDSENSGNTIY
TRBJ2-1,TRBV14,ASSQGLAGGSEQF
TRBJ1-2,TRBV24-1,ATSERTGSGYT
TRBJ2-7,TRBV7-9,ASSLVRTGHYEQY
TRBJ1-3,TRBV6-2/TRBV6-3,ASSYSASSGNTIY
TRBJ2-1,TRBV2,AGRQGSYNEQF
TRBJ1-1,TRBV7-8,ASSLAGIGTEAF
TRBJ2-3,TRBV7-8,ASSLTGTSGESTDTQY
TRBJ1-1,TRBV10-3,AISGAQNTEAF
TRBJ1-3,TRBV18,ASSPGQIRSGNTIY
TRBJ1-1,TRBV7-6,ASSLEVDPSTEAF
TRBJ1-2,TRBV5-6,ASSSPFPLYGYT
TRBJ2-1,TRBV13,ASSPSGGLYSYNEQF
TRBJ2-1,TRBV3-1/TRBV3-2,ASSQGLDNEQF
TRBJ1-4,TRBV7-9,ASSPGGSGRGVNEKLF
TRBJ1-4,TRBV18,ASSPKTATTNEKLF
TRBJ2-2,TRBV10-1,ASSPDWNTGELF
TRBJ2-1,TRBV11-3,ASSGGSYNEQF
TRBJ2-1,TRBV21-1,ASSKAPGQGFYNEQF
TRBJ1-3,TRBV19,ASTPDRGNTIY
TRBJ1-1,TRBV30,AWSSGLNTEAF
TRBJ2-2,TRBV11-3,ASSENTGELF
TRBJ1-1,TRBV27,ASSFLGGNTEAF
TRBJ2-3,TRBV7-2,ANSDGPTDTQY
TRBJ1-1,TRBV10-2,ASSEVPGAGNTEAF